The 12 T cell receptor beta chains presented below share a single source sample, sequenced in a study of cytomegalovirus exposure and HLA in healthy donors. In the PCR, 60 Vbeta and 13 Jbeta primers were used. Libraries were prepared by immunoSEQ multiplex PCR; TCRdb keeps only in-frame clonotypes and omits some of them. The sample carries under 200,000 clones, roughly 72% recorded once. The specimen sequenced was PBMCs. Every receptor here comes from a woman in her thirties in good health and CMV-seropositive.

The chain couples TRBV4-3 to TRBJ2-3; no reliable D call. Looked up from germline, CDR1 is LGHNA and CDR2 is YSLEER. The CDR3 runs 16 residues. The germline V and J ends were trimmed by 0 bases and 3 bases, with 13 bases remaining between them. The CDR3 loop reads CASSQDRGGLTDTQYF. In DNA form, the CDR3 reads TGCGCCAGCAGCCAAGATCGAGGTGGATTAACAGATACGCAGTATTTT.

The chain has TRBV6-6 and TRBJ1-1; D is uncertain. The germline V gene encodes CDR1 MNHNY and CDR2 SVGAGI (reference sequence). Trimming stripped 6 bases from V and 8 bases from J, with 7 bases between. CDR3 length: 10 amino acids. CDR3 DNA sequence: TGTGCCAGCAGAGACGGGGAAGCTTTCTTT. It specifies CASRDGEAFF.

The chain is built from TRBV28 and TRBJ2-7, with 9 bases lining up with TRBD1. Germline V gene sequence: CDR1 MDHEN, CDR2 SYDVKM. With V trimmed by 0 bases and J by 6 bases, 3 bases remained unmatched. The CDR3 consists of 14 residues. CDR3: CASSLWGQGGEQYF. The CDR3 DNA is TGTGCCAGCAGTTTATGGGGACAGGGTGGCGAGCAGTACTTC.

The chain uses TRBV5-5 and TRBJ1-1; a weak D match, TRBD1 (5 bases). The CDR3 contains 16 residues. V was shortened by 1 base and J by 0 bases, with 13 bases between the two germline ends. CDR1 and CDR2 from the germline V gene are SGHKS and YYEKEE (reference sequence). CDR3 sequence reads: CASSLWGSTMNTEAFF. In nucleotides, the CDR3 is TGTGCCAGCAGCTTGTGGGGCAGTACAATGAACACTGAAGCTTTCTTT.

The V call is TRBV7-2, the J call TRBJ2-7; the D gene is possibly TRBD2 (5 bases). This CDR3 comprises 14 residues. The V end was cut by 9 bases, the J end by 7 bases, with 22 bases between. Germline V gene lookup returns CDR1 SGHTA and CDR2 FQGNSA. The CDR3 DNA reads as TGTGCCAGTACTTTGTTTGACTACGGAGAGGAGCAGTACTTC. It encodes CASTLFDYGEEQYF.

The V call is TRBV15, the J call TRBJ2-5; perhaps TRBD1 as D (6 bases). The CDR3 is 14 residues long. CDR1 LNHNV and CDR2 YYDKDF come from the germline V gene (reference sequence). The germline V and J ends were trimmed by 5 bases and 1 base, with 11 bases remaining between them. CDR3: CATSGMDSQETQYF. In DNA form, the CDR3 reads TGTGCCACCAGCGGAATGGACAGCCAAGAGACCCAGTACTTC.

The gene calls are TRBV4-1 and TRBJ2-6; possibly TRBD1 for D (6 bases). The CDR3 loop spans 18 amino acids. CDR1 MGHRA and CDR2 YSYEKL come from the germline V gene. Trimming shortened V by 0 bases and J by 0 bases, and 12 bases separated the two germline ends. Here the CDR3 reads CASSQDQGQTSGANVLTF. The CDR3 DNA sequence: TGCGCCAGCAGCCAAGATCAGGGACAAACCTCTGGGGCCAACGTCCTGACTTTC.

The chain joins TRBV5-8 to TRBJ1-5, with D unresolved. V lost 0 bases to trimming and J lost 5 bases, with 9 bases between them. The CDR3 consists of 14 residues. Germline lookup yields CDR1 SGHTS and CDR2 YDEGEE. The CDR3 region has the DNA TGTGCCAGCAGCTTGGCGGGTTGGGATCAGCCCCAGCATTTT. Translation: CASSLAGWDQPQHF.

The gene calls are TRBV6-5 and TRBJ2-7, with a weak D call TRBD2 (6 bases). In germline, CDR1 is MNHEY, CDR2 SVGAGI. Trimming removed 2 bases at V and 2 bases at J, with 10 bases between. This CDR3 is built from 14 residues. DNA of the CDR3: TGTGCCAGCAGTTACGGGGAGGCGGCCTACGAGCAGTACTTC. Protein sequence: CASSYGEAAYEQYF.

CDR3 region: CASSAQGHEQFF. CDR3 bases: TGTGCCAGCAGCGCACAGGGGCATGAGCAGTTCTTC. The genes are TRBV11-2 and TRBJ2-1; 7 bases are shared with TRBD1. Trimming at V came to 5 bases and at J to 8 bases, leaving 3 bases not matched to a gene. Germline CDR1 SGHAT, CDR2 FQNNGV. This CDR3 comprises 12 residues.

CDR3 DNA: TGCGCCAGCAGTGAGTGGACTAGCGGTAGCACAGATACGCAGTATTTT. This encodes CASSEWTSGSTDTQYF. The genes are TRBV10-2 and TRBJ2-3, with 10 nucleotides matching TRBD2. This CDR3 spans 16 amino acids. The J segment lost 0 bases and the V segment lost 1 base, leaving 1 base of the junction unmatched. The germline V gene encodes CDR1 WSHSY and CDR2 SAAADI.

This chain links TRBV6-6 with TRBJ2-1; 7 positions match TRBD1. Germline V lookup: CDR1 MNHNY, CDR2 SVGAGI (reference sequence). J was trimmed by 2 bases and V by 6 bases; bases with no gene match: 7. This CDR3 has 15 residues. The CDR3 loop reads CASRGGQSTYNEQFF. Written as DNA, the CDR3 is TGTGCCAGCAGAGGGGGACAGTCTACCTACAATGAGCAGTTCTTC.